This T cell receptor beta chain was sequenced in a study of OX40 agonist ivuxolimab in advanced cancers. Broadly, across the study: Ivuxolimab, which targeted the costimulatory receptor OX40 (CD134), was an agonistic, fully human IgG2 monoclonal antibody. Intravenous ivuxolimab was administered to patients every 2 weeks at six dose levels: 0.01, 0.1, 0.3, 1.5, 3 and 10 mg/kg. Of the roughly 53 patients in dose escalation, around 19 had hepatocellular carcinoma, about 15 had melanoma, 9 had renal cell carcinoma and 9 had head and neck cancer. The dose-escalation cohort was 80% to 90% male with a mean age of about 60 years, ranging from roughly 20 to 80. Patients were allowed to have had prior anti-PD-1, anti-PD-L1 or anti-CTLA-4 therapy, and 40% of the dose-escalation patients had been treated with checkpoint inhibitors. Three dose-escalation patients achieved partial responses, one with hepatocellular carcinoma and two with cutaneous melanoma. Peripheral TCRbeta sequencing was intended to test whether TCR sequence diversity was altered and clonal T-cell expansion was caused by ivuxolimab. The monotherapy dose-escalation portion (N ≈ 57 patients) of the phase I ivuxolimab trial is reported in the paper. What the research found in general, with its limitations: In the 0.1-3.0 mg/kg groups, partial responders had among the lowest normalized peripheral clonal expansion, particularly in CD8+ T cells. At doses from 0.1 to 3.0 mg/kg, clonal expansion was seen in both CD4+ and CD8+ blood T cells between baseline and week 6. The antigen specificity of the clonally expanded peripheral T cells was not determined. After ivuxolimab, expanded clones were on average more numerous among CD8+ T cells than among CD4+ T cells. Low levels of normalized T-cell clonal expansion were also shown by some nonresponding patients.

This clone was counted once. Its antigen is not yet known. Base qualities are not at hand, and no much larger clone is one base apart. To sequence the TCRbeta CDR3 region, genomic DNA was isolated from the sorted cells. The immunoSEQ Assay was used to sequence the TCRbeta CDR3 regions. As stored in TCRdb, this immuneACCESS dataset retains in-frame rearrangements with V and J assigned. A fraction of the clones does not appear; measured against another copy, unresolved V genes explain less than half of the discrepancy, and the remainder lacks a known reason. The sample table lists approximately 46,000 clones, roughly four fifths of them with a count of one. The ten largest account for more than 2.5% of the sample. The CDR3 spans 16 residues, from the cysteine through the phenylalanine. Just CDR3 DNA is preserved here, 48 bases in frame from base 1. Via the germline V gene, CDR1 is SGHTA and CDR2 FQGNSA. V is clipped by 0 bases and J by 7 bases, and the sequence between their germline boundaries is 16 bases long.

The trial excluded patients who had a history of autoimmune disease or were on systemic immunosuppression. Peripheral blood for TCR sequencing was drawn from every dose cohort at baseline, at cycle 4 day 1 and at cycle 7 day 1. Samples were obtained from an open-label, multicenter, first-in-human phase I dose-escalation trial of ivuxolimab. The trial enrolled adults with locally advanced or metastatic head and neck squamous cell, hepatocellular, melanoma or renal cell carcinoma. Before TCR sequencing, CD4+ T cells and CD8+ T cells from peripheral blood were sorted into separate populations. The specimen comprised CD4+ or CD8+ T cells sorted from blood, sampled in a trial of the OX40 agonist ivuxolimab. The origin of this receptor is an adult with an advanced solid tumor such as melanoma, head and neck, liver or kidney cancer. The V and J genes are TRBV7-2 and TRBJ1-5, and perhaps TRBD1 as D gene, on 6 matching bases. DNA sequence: TGTGCCAGCAGCTTAGCGAACCAGGGGCCCATGCAGCCCCAGCATTTT. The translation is CASSLANQGPMQPQHF.